This T cell receptor beta chain was obtained from a study of T cells in Graves' hyperthyroidism and ophthalmopathy. Study outcomes and limitations: A model built on 13 V-J features separated ophthalmopathy from stable hyperthyroidism.

Graves' hyperthyroidism was deemed stable absent ophthalmopathy progression within 18 months. Hyperthyroidism in the patients, aged 18 to 65, was newly diagnosed and under 2 months in duration. Lactation, pregnancy, other autoimmune disease or uncontrolled infection excluded patients. RNA transcripts provided the source from which TCR beta CDR3 regions were amplified. HTBI primers were the set used in a first-round RT-PCR of the TCR CDR3. From the multiplex PCR reads, TCRdb called clonotypes with MiXCR, one entry per CDR3 protein. The repertoire holds under 350,000 distinct CDR3 sequences, with about 20% as singletons. Looked up from germline, CDR1 is SEHNR and CDR2 is FQNEAQ (reference sequence). The V segment lost 3 bases and the J segment 3 bases; nucleotides outside the gene matches: 8. The CDR3 runs 15 residues. Details on this clonotype: Its antigen is not known.

The source is a woman aged 45 to 65 with Graves' hyperthyroidism. Material for sequencing was blood. The genes are TRBV7-9 and TRBJ2-7, with 7 bases fitting TRBD1. DNA for the CDR3: TGTGCCAGCAGCTTTGAGGGGGCTATTGTCTACGAGCAGTACTTC. Amino acids: CASSFEGAIVYEQYF.